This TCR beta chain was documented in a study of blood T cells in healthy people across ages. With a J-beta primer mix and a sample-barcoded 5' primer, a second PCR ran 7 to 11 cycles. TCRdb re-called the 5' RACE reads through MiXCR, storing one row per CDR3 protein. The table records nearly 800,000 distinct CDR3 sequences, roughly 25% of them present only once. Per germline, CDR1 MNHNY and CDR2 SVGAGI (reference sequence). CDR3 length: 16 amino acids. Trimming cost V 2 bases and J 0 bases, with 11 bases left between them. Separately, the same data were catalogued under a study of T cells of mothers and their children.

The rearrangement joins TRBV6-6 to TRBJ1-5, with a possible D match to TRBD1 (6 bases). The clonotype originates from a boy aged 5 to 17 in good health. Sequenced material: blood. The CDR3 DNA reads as TGTGCCAGCAGTTACGCAGGGGAGGATAGCAATCAGCCCCAGCATTTT. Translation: CASSYAGEDSNQPQHF.